This T cell receptor beta chain originates from a study of control samples from healthy donors and cancer patients. The CDR3 contains 14 residues. CDR1 and CDR2 (germline): SGHDT, YYEEEE. Trimming shortened V by 2 bases and J by 3 bases, and 10 bases separated the two germline ends. The repertoire was sequenced with immunoSEQ multiplex PCR; TCRdb's copy has only in-frame clones and lacks some. Of around 150,000 clones in the sample, just over 85% are singletons; the top ten hold around 1.6%. The gene calls are TRBV5-6 and TRBJ2-3, with a possible D match to TRBD2 (5 bases). This receptor was obtained from a man between 18 and 29 years old in good health. What was sequenced was blood. As DNA, the CDR3 is TGTGCCAGCAGCTTTCGTCTAGCTACAGATACGCAGTATTTT. Translating gives CASSFRLATDTQYF.